The clone carrying this T cell receptor (beta chain) was seen many times. The antigen remains unidentified. The data originate from a study of early T cells in non-severe SARS-CoV-2 infection. Study results and limitations: Anti-spike CD8 responses were favored in VDJdb matching, and private and CD4 specificities were missed.

TCRdb analysed the 5' RACE reads with MiXCR anew, one entry per CDR3 protein. Of tens of thousands of distinct CDR3 sequences detected, under 10% appear once; the ten largest clones hold more than 6.5%. The sample comprised whole blood. The TCR was taken from an adult who was a healthcare worker with PCR-confirmed SARS-CoV-2 infection or an uninfected control (not recorded which).

The CDR3 reads CASSNRGRDSEAFF. CDR3 coding DNA: TGTGCCAGCTCAAACAGGGGAAGAGACTCTGAAGCTTTCTTT. The chain has TRBV18 and TRBJ1-1, with TRBD1 identical over 7 bases. Looked up from germline, CDR1 is KGHSH and CDR2 is LQKENI. The CDR3 runs 14 residues. With V trimmed by 5 bases and J by 6 bases, 9 bases remained unmatched.